The 30 T cell receptor beta chains below come from one sample, sequenced in a study of blood T cells in healthy people across ages. Through a sample-barcoded 5' primer and a J-beta primer mix, a second PCR was run for roughly 6 to 12 cycles. TCRdb itself ran the 5' RACE reads through MiXCR, one entry per CDR3 protein. The repertoire includes around 500,000 distinct CDR3 sequences, about 29% of them detected once, and roughly 3.5% sits in the top ten. These data were also filed under a second study, of T cells of mothers and their children.

The sample was blood. The source of these receptors is a boy between 2 and 10 years old in good health.

The chain carries TRBV29-1 and TRBJ2-7; D is unclear. The germline V gene encodes CDR1 SQVTM and CDR2 ANQGSEA. The CDR3 has 11 residues. Trimming pared 7 bases from V and 6 bases from J, leaving 13 bases between. CDR3 in amino acids: CSAQRMGEQYF. CDR3 DNA sequence: TGCAGCGCACAGAGGATGGGCGAGCAGTACTTC.

This clonotype was counted between two and nine times. This chain links TRBV5-5 with TRBJ2-5; 10 bases align to TRBD2. CDR3 size: 18 residues. Germline trimming cut 5 bases from V and 4 bases from J; bases unmatched to any gene: 17. In germline, CDR1 is SGHKS, CDR2 YYEKEE (reference sequence). The CDR3 here is CASSHGTSDPWGGETQYF. CDR3 DNA: TGTGCCAGCAGTCACGGGACTAGCGACCCCTGGGGGGGAGAGACCCAGTACTTC.

The chain couples TRBV7-9 to TRBJ2-5; D gene unclear. The DNA end lines up better with TRBJ2-7; the J call may be wrong. CDR3 length: 12 amino acids. The germline gives CDR1 SEHNR, CDR2 FQNEAQ (reference sequence). This CDR3 reads CASSPSGDEQYF. The DNA for the CDR3 is TGTGCCAGCAGCCCTTCTGGCGACGAGCAGTACTTC.

This chain uses TRBV7-3 with TRBJ2-3; D assignment may be TRBD1 or TRBD2 (5 bases each). This CDR3 region has 15 residues. Germline CDR1 reads SGHTA; CDR2 reads FQGTGA. Trimming removed 5 bases from V and 2 bases from J, with 14 bases in between. CDR3 residues: CASSPPWDVTDTQYF. The CDR3 coding sequence is TGTGCCAGCAGCCCCCCCTGGGACGTCACAGATACGCAGTATTTT.

This clonotype was seen many times. The chain links TRBV4-3 to TRBJ2-7; tentative D call: TRBD2 (5 bases). The CDR3 covers 14 residues. The germline V and J ends were trimmed by 0 bases and 5 bases, with 11 bases remaining between them. The germline V gene encodes CDR1 LGHNA and CDR2 YSLEER. The CDR3 DNA is TGCGCCAGCAGCCAAGATACGGGGATCCACGAGCAGTACTTC. It codes for CASSQDTGIHEQYF.

This clonotype has only a few counts. The chain links TRBV2 to TRBJ2-3; 8 bases agree with TRBD2. V gave up 8 bases and J gave up 4 bases; unmatched junction bases: 11. Per the germline V gene, CDR1 is SNHLY and CDR2 is FYNNEI. This CDR3 spans 15 amino acids. CDR3 region: CASGVPGGPSDTQYF. Here the CDR3 DNA reads TGTGCCAGCGGAGTTCCGGGGGGGCCATCAGATACGCAGTATTTT.

J is TRBJ2-7 and V is TRBV10-3, with 8 bases identical to TRBD2. The CDR3 has 14 amino acids. Germline CDR1 ENHRY, CDR2 SYGVKD. V was pared by 10 bases and J by 6 bases, with 14 bases of the junction left unmatched. The CDR3 protein is CATKTRLAKAEQYF. CDR3 coding DNA: TGTGCCACCAAGACCAGACTAGCGAAGGCCGAGCAGTACTTC.

The V call is TRBV28, the J call TRBJ2-7; TRBD1 aligns across 8 bases. This CDR3 has 16 residues. With V trimmed by 3 bases and J by 3 bases, 10 bases remained unmatched. Per the germline V gene, CDR1 is MDHEN and CDR2 is SYDVKM. CDR3 amino acids: CASSLYRGAGHYEQYF. CDR3 nucleotide sequence: TGTGCCAGCAGTTTGTACAGGGGGGCAGGGCACTACGAGCAGTACTTC.

This chain joins TRBV24-1 and TRBJ1-4; the D is unclear. This CDR3 region has 17 residues. CDR1 and CDR2 from the germline V gene are KGHDR and SFDVKD. The V end was cut by 4 bases, the J end by 7 bases, with 21 bases between. The CDR3 loop reads CATSDPAVCLVAEKLFF. The CDR3 DNA is TGTGCCACCAGTGACCCCGCCGTCTGCCTGGTGGCTGAAAAACTGTTTTTT.

The CDR3 loop is CAWSSQDGNSPLHF. CDR3 sequence (DNA): TGTGCCTGGAGTTCGCAGGATGGTAATTCACCCCTCCACTTT. This sequence joins TRBV30 and TRBJ1-6; D unresolved. Trimming took 2 bases from V and 6 from J, leaving 11 bases between them. CDR1 is GTSNPN and CDR2 is SVGIG in the germline V gene (reference sequence). The CDR3 totals 14 residues.

The V and J genes are TRBV12-3 or TRBV12-4 and TRBJ1-5; tentatively, D is TRBD1 (5 bases). The CDR3 has 14 residues. V lost 5 bases and J lost 3, with 11 bases in between. The CDR3 DNA follows: TGTGCCAGCAGTATCAGGGAAGACAATCAGCCCCAGCATTTT. It specifies CASSIREDNQPQHF.

J is TRBJ1-4 and V is TRBV7-3; D may be TRBD1 (5 bases). Trimming removed 2 bases from V and 3 bases from J, with 10 bases in between. CDR3 length: 15 residues. Germline V gene sequence: CDR1 SGHTA, CDR2 FQGTGA. The CDR3 sequence: CASSLYGGANEKLFF. The CDR3, as DNA: TGTGCCAGCAGCTTATATGGGGGGGCTAATGAAAAACTGTTTTTT.

This clonotype was recorded a few times. The chain links TRBV5-5 to TRBJ1-4, with D possibly matching TRBD1 (5 bases). V lost 0 bases, J lost 5 bases, and 11 bases lay in between. Germline V gives CDR1 SGHKS, CDR2 YYEKEE (reference sequence). The CDR3 is 15 residues long. As DNA, the CDR3 is TGTGCCAGCAGCTTGGCCTGGGACCAAAATGAAAAACTGTTTTTT. Translating it yields CASSLAWDQNEKLFF.

This clonotype turned up a few times. The rearrangement uses TRBV10-3 and TRBJ2-1, with D perhaps matching TRBD2 (5 bases). The CDR3 spans 14 residues. CDR1 is ENHRY and CDR2 is SYGVKD in the germline V gene. Trimming stripped 5 bases from V and 1 base from J, with 9 bases between. CDR3 in DNA: TGTGCCATCAGTTCTCCGGGATCCTACAATGAGCAGTTCTTC. This gives the protein CAISSPGSYNEQFF.

J is TRBJ2-1 and V is TRBV2, with TRBD2 matching 9 bases. Trimming took 3 bases from V and 9 from J; bases not matched to a gene: 6. Germline-derived CDR1 and CDR2 are SNHLY and FYNNEI. The CDR3 has 14 residues. The chain's CDR3 is CASSDGLAGIEQFF. DNA of the CDR3: TGTGCCAGCAGTGACGGGCTAGCGGGGATTGAGCAGTTCTTC.

This chain uses TRBV5-1 with TRBJ1-3; D uncertain. This CDR3 is 17 amino acids long. Germline CDR1 SGHRS, CDR2 YFSETQ. The germline V and J ends were trimmed by 0 bases and 1 base, with 14 bases remaining between them. As DNA, the CDR3 is TGCGCCAGCAGCTTGGAGGCAGGTAGACGATCTGGAAACACCATATATTTT. This translates into CASSLEAGRRSGNTIYF.

The chain has TRBV24-1 and TRBJ2-1; 9 bases are a match to TRBD2. V shed 7 bases and J 8 bases; nucleotides not matched to a gene: 5. The CDR3 runs to 13 residues. CDR1 and CDR2 (germline): KGHDR, SFDVKD. The CDR3 DNA is TGTGCCACCAGGAGCGGGGGGATGGATGAGCAGTTCTTC. Translating gives CATRSGGMDEQFF.

The chain links TRBV7-2 to TRBJ2-5; D possibly matches TRBD1 or TRBD2 (5 bases each). The germline V gene encodes CDR1 SGHTA and CDR2 FQGNSA. Trimming pared 5 bases from V and 5 bases from J, leaving 15 bases between. This CDR3 spans 14 amino acids. As DNA, the CDR3 is TGTGCCAGCAGCCGTACCCGGGGCGCGGAGACCCAGTACTTC. This translates into CASSRTRGAETQYF.

The chain employs TRBV3-1 and TRBJ2-1; D remains unclear. Trimming removed 3 bases at V and 7 bases at J, with 4 bases between. The CDR3 runs to 11 residues. From germline, CDR1 is LGHDT and CDR2 YNNKEL (reference sequence). CDR3 in amino acids: CASSHGNEQFF. CDR3 coding DNA: TGTGCCAGCAGCCACGGTAATGAGCAGTTCTTC.

CDR3 residues: CASSPGRITDTQYF. The CDR3 coding sequence is TGTGCCAGCAGCCCAGGACGGATCACAGATACGCAGTATTTT. V gene TRBV11-2 combines with J gene TRBJ2-3; D is ambiguous. Trimming took off 5 bases at V and 2 bases at J, with 11 bases between the two ends. Germline CDR1 and CDR2: SGHAT and FQNNGV. The CDR3 runs to 14 residues.

This chain joins TRBV9 and TRBJ2-3; 9 bases map to TRBD2. Trimming took 2 bases from V and 2 from J; bases not matched to a gene: 3. This CDR3 contains 15 residues. Per the germline V gene, CDR1 is SGDLS and CDR2 is YYNGEE. CDR3 amino acids: CASSVSGSPTDTQYF. The CDR3 bases are TGTGCCAGCAGCGTTAGCGGGAGCCCCACAGATACGCAGTATTTT.

V gene TRBV5-4 combines with J gene TRBJ2-2, with TRBD2 matching over 10 bases. The CDR3 consists of 16 residues. Germline assignment: CDR1 SGHNT and CDR2 YYREEE (reference sequence). Trimming at V came to 3 bases and at J to 4 bases, leaving 6 bases not matched to a gene. The CDR3 region has the DNA TGTGCCAGCAGCTGGGGCGCTAGCGGGGGCACCGGGGAGCTGTTTTTT. Amino acid sequence: CASSWGASGGTGELFF.

V is TRBV9 and J is TRBJ2-3; possibly TRBD2 for D (6 bases). The germline V gene has CDR1 SGDLS and CDR2 YYNGEE. CDR3 length equals 17 residues. V gave up 0 bases and J gave up 2 bases, with 16 bases separating them. The CDR3 sequence is CASSVAAGRGPTDTQYF. The CDR3 nucleotides are TGTGCCAGCAGCGTAGCTGCTGGGCGGGGCCCCACAGATACGCAGTATTTT.

This clonotype was seen only a few times. The gene calls are TRBV11-2 and TRBJ2-7; TRBD1 matches at 8 bases. J was trimmed by 0 bases and V by 2 bases; bases with no gene match: 6. The CDR3 runs to 16 residues. Germline assignment: CDR1 SGHAT and CDR2 FQNNGV. CDR3 loop: CASSLQGASGSYEQYF. CDR3 DNA: TGTGCCAGCAGCTTACAGGGGGCGAGCGGCTCCTACGAGCAGTACTTC.

The genes are TRBV10-3 and TRBJ2-4; 8 bases match TRBD1. The CDR3 has 14 amino acids. V shed 4 bases, J shed 5 bases, and the junction held 4 bases outside the gene matches. CDR1 is ENHRY and CDR2 is SYGVKD in the germline V gene. CDR3: CAISGPGQENIQYF. CDR3 sequence (DNA): TGTGCCATCAGTGGACCGGGACAGGAAAACATTCAGTACTTC.

In the case of this clonotype: A junction boundary mismatches the germline segment, possibly from a read error. V usage is TRBV29-1 and J usage is TRBJ2-3; a weak D match, TRBD1 (5 bases). Germline CDR1 SQVTM, CDR2 ANQGSEA. This CDR3 is built from 13 residues. The CDR3, as DNA: TGCAGCGTTTGCGTGGTCAGCACAGGTACGCAGTATTTT. This gives the protein CSVCVVSTGTQYF.

CDR3 amino acids: CASRERSGGLAGNEQFF. CDR3 nucleotide sequence: TGTGCCAGCAGAGAACGCTCAGGGGGCCTAGCCGGGAATGAGCAGTTCTTC. The rearrangement uses TRBV2 and TRBJ2-1; 8 positions match TRBD1. This CDR3 is 17 amino acids long. Germline V gene data show CDR1 as SNHLY and CDR2 as FYNNEI. Losses at the gene ends were 6 bases for V and 7 bases for J; bases not matched to a gene: 17.

V is TRBV7-9 and J is TRBJ1-3; D call uncertain. Germline CDR1 is SEHNR and CDR2 is FQNEAQ (reference sequence). The CDR3 is 16 amino acids. V was trimmed by 0 bases and J by 4 bases, leaving 13 bases between them. In DNA, the CDR3 is TGTGCCAGCAGCTTAGCGTACGGGCACGAGGGAAACACCATATATTTT. Translated, it gives CASSLAYGHEGNTIYF.

The V gene is TRBV29-1, the J gene TRBJ2-1, with D perhaps matching TRBD2 (5 bases). Germline V lookup: CDR1 SQVTM, CDR2 ANQGSEA. Trimming removed 4 bases from V and 7 bases from J, with 8 bases in between. This CDR3 has 11 amino acids. CDR3 coding DNA: TGCAGCGTTGTACGGGGTAATGAGCAGTTCTTC. It codes for CSVVRGNEQFF.

This clonotype appeared a few times. The chain couples TRBV4-1 to TRBJ1-3, with D hard to call. This CDR3 spans 13 amino acids. V was shortened by 3 bases and J by 4 bases, with 7 bases between the two germline ends. The germline V gene has CDR1 MGHRA and CDR2 YSYEKL. CDR3 nucleotide sequence: TGCGCCAGCAGCCAGTCGACAGGAAACACCATATATTTT. This gives the protein CASSQSTGNTIYF.